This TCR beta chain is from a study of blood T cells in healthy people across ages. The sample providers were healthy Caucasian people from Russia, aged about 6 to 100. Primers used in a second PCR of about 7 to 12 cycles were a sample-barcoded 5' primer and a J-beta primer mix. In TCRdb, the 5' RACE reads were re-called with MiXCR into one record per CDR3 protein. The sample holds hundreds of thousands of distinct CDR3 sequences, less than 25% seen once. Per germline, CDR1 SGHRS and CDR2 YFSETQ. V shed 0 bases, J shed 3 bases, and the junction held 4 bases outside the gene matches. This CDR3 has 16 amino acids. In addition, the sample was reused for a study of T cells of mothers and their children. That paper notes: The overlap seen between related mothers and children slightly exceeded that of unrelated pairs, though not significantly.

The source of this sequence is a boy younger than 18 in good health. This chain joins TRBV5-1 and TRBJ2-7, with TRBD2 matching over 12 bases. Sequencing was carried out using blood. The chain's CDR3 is CASSLGLAGAIYEQYF. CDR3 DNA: TGCGCCAGCAGCTTGGGACTAGCGGGGGCGATCTACGAGCAGTACTTC.